Listed below are T cell receptor beta chains from one sample, sequenced in a study of shared clonotypes between healthy human individuals. The assay was immunoSEQ multiplex PCR, and TCRdb's table has in-frame clones only and misses some. The table has 2 million or so clones, 90% to 95% seen once. The sequencing sample was made of naive CD4+ T cells sorted from blood. Receptors originate from a man between 18 and 29 years old in good health. Both conserved end residues are part of each CDR3. D genes are given only for firm matches. A row's size may be missing; if present it is once, few, many or a size class.

j_call d_call clone_size v_call cdr3_nt cdr3_aa
TRBJ1-4 TRBD1 - TRBV6-1 TGTGCCAGCCTAAGGGGGCAAGTGGATGAAAAACTGTTTTTT CASLRGQVDEKLFF
TRBJ1-2 TRBD1 - TRBV27 TGTGCCAGCAGTAATCTGTTGACCGGGACAGCTAACTATGGCTACACCTTC CASSNLLTGTANYGYTF
TRBJ2-5 - - TRBV25-1 TGTGCCAGCAGTTACAGGGACGGGGAGACCCAGTACTTC CASSYRDGETQYF
TRBJ1-1 - - TRBV7-8 TGTGCCAGCAGCTTCTGGACAGCCGAGAACACTGAAGCTTTCTTT CASSFWTAENTEAFF
TRBJ2-3 - - TRBV29-1 TGCAGCGTTGAACAGGGAACGCAGTATTTT CSVEQGTQYF
TRBJ1-2 - - TRBV7-2 TGTGCCAGCAGCTTAGACACCCTTATAAACTATGGCTACACCTTC CASSLDTLINYGYTF
TRBJ2-2 - few TRBV11-3 TGTGCCAGCAGCCCTCAGGGCGGGGAGCTGTTTTTT CASSPQGGELFF
TRBJ1-1 - - TRBV11-2 TGTGCCAGCAGCTTAATACTCGGGGACACTGAAGCTTTCTTT CASSLILGDTEAFF
TRBJ2-4 - - TRBV6-6 TGTGCCAGCACCGGCAGATTAAACATTCAGTACTTC CASTGRLNIQYF
TRBJ2-1 TRBD2 - TRBV6-6 TGTGCCAGCAACAACCGGGGGGGGAATGAGCAGTTCTTC CASNNRGGNEQFF
TRBJ1-1 - - TRBV20-1 TGCAGTGCTAGTCGGACTGAAGCTTTCTTT CSASRTEAFF
TRBJ2-3 - - TRBV10-3 TGTGCCATCAGTGAGGGCTCAACTGACACAGATACGCAGTATTTT CAISEGSTDTDTQYF
TRBJ2-7 - - TRBV5-1 TGCGCCAGCAGCCCGATGACCCACACCCCTTACGAGCAGTACTTC CASSPMTHTPYEQYF
TRBJ2-7 - once TRBV5-6 TGTGCCAGCAGCAAACGGGACTCCTACGAGCAGTACTTC CASSKRDSYEQYF
TRBJ1-1 - - TRBV19 TGTGCCAGTAGTTTGGAACCGCGAGTGAACACTGAAGCTTTCTTT CASSLEPRVNTEAFF
TRBJ2-5 TRBD2 once TRBV11-2 TGTGCCAGCAGCTTAAACTTAGCGGGAGAGACCCAGTACTTC CASSLNLAGETQYF
TRBJ2-1 TRBD2 - TRBV12-5 TGTGCTAGTGCCGGCCCGCGGGAGATTTACAATGAGCAGTTCTTC CASAGPREIYNEQFF
TRBJ2-7 - - TRBV18 TGTGCCAGCTCAAAAGGCGACGAGCAGTACTTC CASSKGDEQYF
TRBJ1-2 - - TRBV27 TGTGCCAGCAGTTTAACAGGGATCTATGGCTACACCTTC CASSLTGIYGYTF
TRBJ1-5 TRBD1 - TRBV7-3 TGTGCCAGCAGCTTAACAGGGACAGGCCATCAGCCCCAGCATTTT CASSLTGTGHQPQHF
TRBJ2-7 TRBD1 - TRBV4-1 TGCGCCAGCAGCCTCATCGGGACAGGGGGTTCCTACGAGCAGTACTTC CASSLIGTGGSYEQYF
TRBJ1-3 TRBD1 - TRBV7-2 TGTGCCAGCAGCCTAGACAGGGGCTCTGGAAACACCATATATTTT CASSLDRGSGNTIYF
TRBJ2-2 - once TRBV7-2 TGTGCCAGCAGCTTAAGGTACACCGGGGAGCTGTTTTTT CASSLRYTGELFF
TRBJ2-1 - - TRBV30 TGTGCCTGGAGTGGGTGGCGGGACTACAATGAGCAGTTCTTC CAWSGWRDYNEQFF
TRBJ1-2 TRBD1 - TRBV29-1 TGCAGCGTAGGGGACAGGGAAGGTCCCCGGGGGTACACCTTC CSVGDREGPRGYTF
TRBJ2-5 - - TRBV29-1 TGCAGCGTTGTGGTCGGCGAGACCCAGTACTTC CSVVVGETQYF